This T cell receptor beta chain is from a study of T-cell memory formation after mild COVID-19. The TCR alpha and TCR beta cDNA libraries, bearing sample barcodes and UMIs, were generated by 5'RACE using constant-segment primers. TCRdb called the 5' RACE reads again in MiXCR, with one record for every CDR3 protein. The profile covers about 350,000 distinct CDR3 sequences, with roughly an eighth appearing a single time and roughly 20% taken by the ten largest. Regarding the study as a whole: Clones contracting across day 15 to 85 had a balanced CD4/CD8 profile; later expanding clones leaned CD4+. That cross-reactive memory joined was suggested by some responding clones appearing in pre-infection memory.

This clonotype has ten or more counts. Its specificity is unknown. The sample comprised PBMCs or a T cell subset sorted from them (not recorded which). This clonotype was sampled from a man between 18 and 29 years old who had mild COVID-19 (a few samples of this study predate the infection). Cell type and time point are not known.

The CDR3 DNA sequence: TGCAGTGCTAGCGCACAGCCCACAGATACGCAGTATTTT. This translates into CSASAQPTDTQYF. The rearrangement links TRBV20-1 to TRBJ2-3; D not certain. CDR1 is DFQATT, CDR2 SNEGSKA, per germline (reference sequence). The CDR3 consists of 13 residues. Trimming shortened V by 3 bases and J by 2 bases, and 9 bases separated the two germline ends.